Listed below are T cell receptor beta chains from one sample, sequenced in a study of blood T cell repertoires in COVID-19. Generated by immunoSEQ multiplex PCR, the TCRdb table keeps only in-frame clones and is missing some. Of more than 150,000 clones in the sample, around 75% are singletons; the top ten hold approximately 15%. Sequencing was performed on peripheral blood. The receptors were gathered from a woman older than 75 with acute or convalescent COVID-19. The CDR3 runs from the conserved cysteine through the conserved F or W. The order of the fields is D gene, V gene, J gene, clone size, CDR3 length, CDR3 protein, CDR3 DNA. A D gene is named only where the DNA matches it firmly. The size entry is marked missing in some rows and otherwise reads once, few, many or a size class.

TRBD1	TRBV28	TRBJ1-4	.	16	CASGGTGAATNEKLFF	TGTGCCAGCGGTGGGACAGGGGCCGCAACTAATGAAAAACTGTTTTTT
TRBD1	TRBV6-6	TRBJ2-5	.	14	CASNLNRGRETQYF	TGTGCCAGCAACCTCAACAGGGGTAGGGAGACCCAGTACTTC
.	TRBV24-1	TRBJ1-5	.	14	CAGPWGYSNQPQHF	TGTGCCGGCCCTTGGGGCTATAGCAATCAGCCCCAGCATTTT
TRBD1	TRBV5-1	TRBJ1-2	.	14	CASSLGQGFDGYTF	TGCGCCAGCAGCCTCGGACAGGGGTTCGATGGCTACACCTTC
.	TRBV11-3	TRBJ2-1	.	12	CASSSRDDEQFF	TGTGCCAGCAGTTCCAGGGATGACGAGCAGTTCTTC
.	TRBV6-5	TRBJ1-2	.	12	CASRQGAYGYTF	TGTGCCAGCAGACAAGGGGCGTATGGCTACACCTTC
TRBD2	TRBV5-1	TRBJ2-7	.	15	CASSLIAGAPYEQYF	TGCGCCAGCAGCTTGATAGCGGGGGCCCCCTACGAGCAGTACTTC
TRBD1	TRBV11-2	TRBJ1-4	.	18	CASSLVGLATGGGEKLFF	TGTGCCAGCAGCTTAGTTGGGTTGGCGACAGGGGGCGGTGAAAAACTGTTTTTT
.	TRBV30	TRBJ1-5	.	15	CAWSLVAGGNQPQHF	TGTGCCTGGAGCCTGGTTGCAGGGGGCAATCAGCCCCAGCATTTT
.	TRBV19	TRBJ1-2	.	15	CASSIGTRGGYGYTF	TGTGCCAGTAGTATAGGTACTCGGGGAGGCTATGGCTACACCTTC
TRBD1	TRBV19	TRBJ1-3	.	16	CASSIWAGGERNTIYF	TGTGCCAGTAGTATCTGGGCAGGGGGCGAAAGAAACACCATATATTTT
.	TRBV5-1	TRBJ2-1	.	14	CASSTGVGTNEQFF	TGCGCCAGCAGCACGGGGGTAGGGACCAATGAGCAGTTCTTC
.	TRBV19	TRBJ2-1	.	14	CASIGGSGTNEQFF	TGTGCCAGTATAGGTGGGAGTGGTACCAATGAGCAGTTCTTC
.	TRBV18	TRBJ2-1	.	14	CASSPFSDRNEQFF	TGTGCCAGCTCACCTTTTTCTGATCGGAATGAGCAGTTCTTC
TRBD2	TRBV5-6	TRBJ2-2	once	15	CASSLEWGRAGELFF	TGTGCCAGCAGCTTGGAGTGGGGGAGGGCCGGGGAGCTGTTTTTT
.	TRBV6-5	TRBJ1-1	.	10	CASGKYSAFF	TGTGCCAGCGGTAAATACTCGGCTTTCTTT
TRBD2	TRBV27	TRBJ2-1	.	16	CASSFRTSGRAGEQFF	TGTGCCAGCAGTTTCCGGACTAGCGGGAGGGCCGGTGAGCAGTTCTTC
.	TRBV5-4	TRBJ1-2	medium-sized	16	CASSRPGRTTGYGYTF	TGTGCCAGCAGCAGGCCGGGACGGACGACAGGCTATGGCTACACCTTC
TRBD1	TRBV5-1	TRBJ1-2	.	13	CASSLRQGTGYTF	TGCGCCAGCAGCCTTCGACAGGGGACCGGCTACACCTTC
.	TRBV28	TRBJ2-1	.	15	CASSFSAHSYNEQFF	TGTGCCAGCAGTTTCAGTGCTCACTCCTACAATGAGCAGTTCTTC
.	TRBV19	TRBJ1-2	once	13	CASSTQGSYGYTF	TGTGCCAGTAGTACTCAGGGAAGCTATGGCTACACCTTC
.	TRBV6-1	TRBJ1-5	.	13	CASSEFLNQPQHF	TGTGCCAGCAGTGAATTTTTAAATCAGCCCCAGCATTTT
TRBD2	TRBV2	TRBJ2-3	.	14	CASSIRLAADTQYF	TGTGCCAGCAGCATCCGACTAGCGGCAGATACGCAGTATTTT
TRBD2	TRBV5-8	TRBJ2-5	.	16	CASSLVRGGLQETQYF	TGTGCCAGCAGCTTGGTGCGGGGGGGCCTACAAGAGACCCAGTACTTC
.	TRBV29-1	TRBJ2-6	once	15	CSVEDGVSGANVLTF	TGCAGCGTTGAAGACGGGGTCTCTGGGGCCAACGTCCTGACTTTC
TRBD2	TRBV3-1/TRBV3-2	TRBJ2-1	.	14	CASSQGLAPNEQFF	TGTGCCAGCAGCCAGGGACTAGCCCCTAATGAGCAGTTCTTC
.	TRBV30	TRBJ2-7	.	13	CAWSELGSYEQYF	TGTGCCTGGAGTGAACTCGGTTCCTACGAGCAGTACTTC
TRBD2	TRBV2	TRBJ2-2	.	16	CASRRASGSIGGELFF	TGTGCCAGCAGGCGGGCTAGCGGGAGTATAGGCGGGGAGCTGTTTTTT
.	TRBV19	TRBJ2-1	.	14	CASTQDSSYNEQFF	TGTGCCAGTACCCAGGACTCGAGCTACAATGAGCAGTTCTTC
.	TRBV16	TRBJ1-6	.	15	CASSQSTPGNSPLHF	TGTGCCAGCAGCCAATCGACCCCCGGGAATTCACCCCTCCACTTT
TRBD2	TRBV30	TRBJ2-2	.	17	CAWSVRGVGENTGELFF	TGTGCCTGGAGTGTACGGGGGGTTGGAGAGAACACCGGGGAGCTGTTTTTT
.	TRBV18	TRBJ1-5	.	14	CASSPTAYNQPQHF	TGTGCCAGCTCACCGACAGCTTACAATCAGCCCCAGCATTTT
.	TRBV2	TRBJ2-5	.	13	CASSSRGKETQYF	TGTGCCAGCAGCTCGCGAGGGAAAGAGACCCAGTACTTC
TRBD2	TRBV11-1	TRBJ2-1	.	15	CASSPTSGRVYEQFF	TGTGCCAGCAGCCCGACTAGCGGGAGGGTTTATGAGCAGTTCTTC